This entry concerns a single T cell receptor (beta chain). Its matching antigen is unknown. Selected positively for CCR7 and CD45RO-negative, naive CD8 cells excluded terminally differentiated effector memory CD45RA+ cells. Here immunoSEQ multiplex PCR was the method, and the copy in TCRdb shows in-frame clones only, minus some. The data contain 1.5 million to 2.5 million clones, about 95% of them singletons. This sample is part of a study of shared clonotypes between healthy human individuals. Study at large: Ranging from 18 to 49 in age, donors were a couple of women and a few men. Three plates each covered CD4 naive and memory; CD8 naive two, CD8 memory one.

Broader study findings: Sharing across four donors was highest in naive CD4 (around 5%) and lowest in memory CD8 (roughly 0.4%).

The sequenced sample was naive CD8+ T cells sorted from blood. The TCR comes from a man aged 18 to 29 in good health.

As DNA, the CDR3 is TGCAGCGTTGAAGATCTAGTACAGAAACAAGAGACCCAGTACTTC. Protein sequence: CSVEDLVQKQETQYF. The chain has TRBV29-1 and TRBJ2-5, with D uncertain. This CDR3 is 15 amino acids long. Germline V CDR1 and CDR2: SQVTM, ANQGSEA. V was clipped by 0 bases and J by 2 bases, with 13 bases between them.